The next 17 T cell receptor beta chains were all read from a single sample in a study of T cells in Graves' hyperthyroidism and ophthalmopathy. The source material, RNA transcripts, was used to amplify TCR beta CDR3 regions. HTBI primers were used for first-round RT-PCR of the TCR CDR3. Via MiXCR, TCRdb re-called the multiplex PCR reads, giving one row per CDR3 protein. The data contain a few hundred thousand distinct CDR3 sequences, roughly 13% of them singletons. Material for sequencing was blood. Receptors were obtained from a woman aged 40 to 49 with Graves' ophthalmopathy.

Many counts were recorded for this clonotype. The rearrangement joins TRBV6-1 to TRBJ1-1; no firm D call. This CDR3 is 12 amino acids long. Trimming removed 1 base from V and 5 bases from J, with 5 bases in between. CDR1 is MNHNS, CDR2 SASEGT, per germline. In DNA form, the CDR3 reads TGTGCCAGCAGTGAAGGGGCTACTGAAGCTTTCTTT. Translating gives CASSEGATEAFF.

In this sample, this clonotype turned up many times. The V call is TRBV6-1, the J call TRBJ2-2; D perhaps matches TRBD1 (6 bases). CDR3 size: 14 residues. V lost 6 bases and J lost 2, with 10 bases in between. Per germline, CDR1 MNHNS and CDR2 SASEGT. Here the CDR3 reads CASSPGQNTGELFF. In nucleotides, the CDR3 is TGTGCCAGCAGCCCGGGACAAAACACCGGGGAGCTGTTTTTT.

The sample holds a few counts of this clonotype. CDR3 residues: CASSKEDYEQYF. In nucleotides, the CDR3 is TGTGCCAGCAGTAAGGAGGACTACGAGCAGTACTTC. The chain is built from TRBV28 and TRBJ2-7; a possible D gene is TRBD2 (5 bases). Germline CDR1 and CDR2: MDHEN and SYDVKM. The V gene lost 5 bases and the J gene lost 3 bases, with 8 bases spanning the gap. The CDR3 runs 12 residues. The complete variable domain, with remaining parts taken from reference TRBV28 and TRBJ2-7, reads DVKVTQSSRYLVKRTGEKVFLECVQDMDHENMFWYRQDPGLGLRLIYFSYDVKMKEKGDIPEGYSVSREKKERFSLILESASTNQTSMYLCASSKEDYEQYFGPGTRLTVT.

This clonotype came up many times. J is TRBJ2-7 and V is TRBV20-1; D is ambiguous. The CDR3 loop spans 13 amino acids. Germline lookup yields CDR1 DFQATT and CDR2 SNEGSKA (reference sequence). Trimming removed 4 bases at V and 0 bases at J, with 10 bases between. The CDR3 nucleotides are TGCAGTGCTACAAGGCGGAGCTCCTACGAGCAGTACTTC. This codes for CSATRRSSYEQYF.

The sample holds a few counts of this clonotype. The chain uses TRBV29-1 and TRBJ2-7; a weak D match, TRBD2 (6 bases). The germline CDR1 and CDR2 sequences are SQVTM and ANQGSEA. This CDR3 comprises 12 residues. V was trimmed by 6 bases and J by 2 bases, leaving 11 bases between them. This chain's CDR3 is CSVSGVTYEQYF. CDR3 DNA sequence: TGCAGCGTCTCGGGGGTAACCTACGAGCAGTACTTC.

This clonotype was detected many times. This CDR3 is CASSLGPLDQFF. CDR3 nucleotide sequence: TGTGCCAGCAGTTTAGGGCCACTTGACCAGTTCTTC. This chain connects TRBV12-3 or TRBV12-4 to TRBJ2-1; D is uncertain. The ends were cut back, 1 base at V and 13 bases at J, with 11 bases in the middle. This CDR3 spans 12 amino acids.

At least ten counts were recorded for this clonotype. This chain uses TRBV10-2 with TRBJ1-1; a possible D gene is TRBD1 (6 bases). Germline values: CDR1 WSHSY, CDR2 SAAADI. This CDR3 has 13 amino acids. V was clipped by 6 bases and J by 8 bases, with 16 bases between them. CDR3 amino acids: CASRLYQGQEAFF. CDR3 bases: TGCGCCAGCAGATTATACCAGGGACAAGAAGCTTTCTTT.

Only a few counts were recorded for this clonotype. The gene calls are TRBV5-1 and TRBJ2-1; D remains ambiguous. Trimming removed 0 bases at V and 5 bases at J, with 9 bases between. This CDR3 is built from 14 residues. CDR1 and CDR2 from the germline V gene are SGHRS and YFSETQ. CDR3 coding DNA: TGCGCCAGCAGCTTGGAAGGAAATCACAATGAGCAGTTCTTC. It yields the protein CASSLEGNHNEQFF. The whole variable domain, filled in from reference TRBV5-1 and TRBJ2-1, reads KAGVTQTPRYLIKTRGQQVTLSCSPISGHRSVSWYQQTPGQGLQFLFEYFSETQRNKGNFPGRFSGRQFSNSRSEMNVSTLELGDSALYLCASSLEGNHNEQFFGPGTRLTVL.

There are a few counts of this clonotype. V is TRBV7-9 and J is TRBJ2-2; 7 bases align to TRBD2. V was clipped by 1 base and J by 1 base; unmatched bases: 3. Per germline, CDR1 SEHNR and CDR2 FQNEAQ (reference sequence). The CDR3 is made up of 16 amino acids. In DNA form, the CDR3 reads TGTGCCAGCAGCTTAGGGCGCGGGGGGAACACCGGGGAGCTGTTTTTT. This encodes CASSLGRGGNTGELFF.

In this sample, this clonotype turned up many times. CDR3 bases: TGTGCCAGCAGCTTAATACAGGCCAGAGTTTTCTCTGGAAACACCATATATTTT. This translates into CASSLIQARVFSGNTIYF. This chain links TRBV7-8 with TRBJ1-3; TRBD1 is a possible D gene (5 bases). The V end was cut by 2 bases, the J end by 0 bases, with 17 bases between. CDR1 is SGHVS, CDR2 FQNEAQ, per germline. This CDR3 region has 18 residues.

The rearrangement uses TRBV5-6 and TRBJ1-5; 7 bases line up with TRBD1. The CDR3 is 15 residues long. Germline V gene data show CDR1 as SGHDT and CDR2 as YYEEEE. V dropped 4 bases and J dropped 0; count of bases not matched to a gene: 4. The CDR3 coding sequence is TGTGCCAGCAGCCGTTACAGGGGTAGCAATCAGCCCCAGCATTTT. Translated: CASSRYRGSNQPQHF.

This clonotype occurred many times. The chain is built from TRBV11-2 and TRBJ1-1, with D unclear. The CDR3 has 13 amino acids. Trimming pared 5 bases from V and 7 bases from J, leaving 14 bases between. Per germline, CDR1 SGHAT and CDR2 FQNNGV. The CDR3, as DNA: TGTGCCAGCAGCACCCGTGTGTACGGTGAAGCTTTCTTT. This sequence encodes CASSTRVYGEAFF.

The chain carries TRBV5-1 and TRBJ2-7; D could derive from TRBD1 or TRBD2 (7 bases each). The CDR3 has 15 residues. V was clipped by 4 bases and J by 3 bases, with 17 bases between them. Germline assignment: CDR1 SGHRS and CDR2 YFSETQ. The CDR3 nucleotides read TGCGCCAGCAGCCTTGACACAGGGGAGGGCTACGAGCAGTACTTC. Encoded protein: CASSLDTGEGYEQYF.

V is TRBV19 and J is TRBJ2-5, with 12 bases identical to TRBD1. CDR3 length: 16 residues. The V segment lost 5 bases and the J segment 2 bases; nucleotides outside the gene matches: 6. CDR1 is LNHDA, CDR2 SQIVND, per germline (reference sequence). The CDR3 region is CASSDRDRGQQETQYF. The CDR3 DNA sequence: TGTGCCAGTAGTGACCGGGACAGGGGGCAGCAAGAGACCCAGTACTTC. The variable domain in full, with the rest retrieved from reference TRBV19 and TRBJ2-5, is DGGITQSPKYLFRKEGQNVTLSCEQNLNHDAMYWYRQDPGQGLRLIYYSQIVNDFQKGDIAEGYSVSREKKESFPLTVTSAQKNPTAFYLCASSDRDRGQQETQYFGPGTRLLVL.

This clonotype appeared many times. This sequence joins TRBV28 and TRBJ1-2, with 9 bases aligning to TRBD1. V lost 5 bases, J lost 8 bases, and 12 bases stayed unmatched. Germline lookup yields CDR1 MDHEN and CDR2 SYDVKM. This CDR3 has 15 amino acids. The CDR3 here is CASSENTGGEGGYTF. CDR3 in DNA: TGTGCCAGCAGTGAAAACACAGGGGGCGAAGGGGGCTACACCTTC.

This clonotype was detected ten times or more. V gene TRBV6-1 combines with J gene TRBJ1-5, with 7 bases identical to TRBD1. Germline V gene data show CDR1 as MNHNS and CDR2 as SASEGT. V shed 10 bases and J 14 bases; nucleotides not matched to a gene: 17. The CDR3 consists of 13 residues. This CDR3 is CATLDDEGGPKHF. The CDR3 DNA is TGTGCCACACTTGATGACGAAGGGGGCCCAAAGCATTTT.

In its sample, this clonotype was seen many times. This chain joins TRBV14 and TRBJ1-1; 8 bases are a match to TRBD1. V was clipped by 4 bases and J by 4 bases; unmatched bases: 11. There are 16 residues in the CDR3. CDR1 is SGHDN, CDR2 FVKESK, per germline. The CDR3 region is CASSPRSGRGLTEAFF. In nucleotides, the CDR3 is TGTGCCAGCAGCCCAAGAAGTGGCAGGGGGCTCACTGAAGCTTTCTTT. The full variable domain, in which reference TRBV14 and TRBJ1-1 provide the parts outside the CDR3, is EAGVTQFPSHSVIEKGQTVTLRCDPISGHDNLYWYRRVMGKEIKFLLHFVKESKQDESGMPNNRFLAERTGGTYSTLKVQPAELEDSGVYFCASSPRSGRGLTEAFFGQGTRLTVV.